Listed here are 8 T cell receptor beta chains from one sample, sequenced in a study of CD8+ T cells in alopecia areata. Reverse transcription of extracted RNA yielded cDNA, which provided the sequencing template. Assay: immunoSEQ multiplex PCR; the TCRdb copy retains only in-frame clones and omits some. The data contain approximately 120,000 clones, 40% to 55% of them singletons. The sample comprised NKG2D-low CD8+ T cells sorted from blood. These receptors came from a human donor with alopecia areata.

On this clone: Other DNA sequences in this specimen translate into the identical CDR3. This rearrangement joins TRBV30 to TRBJ2-3; D is ambiguous. Germline V gives CDR1 GTSNPN, CDR2 SVGIG (reference sequence). V was cut by 1 base and J by 6 bases, with 2 bases left in between. The CDR3 runs to 10 residues. The CDR3 loop is CAWSGDTQYF. The CDR3 DNA follows: TGTGCCTGGAGTGGTGATACGCAGTATTTT.

J is TRBJ2-3 and V is TRBV29-1; D is uncertain. CDR3 length: 13 amino acids. Germline V gene lookup returns CDR1 SQVTM and CDR2 ANQGSEA. Trimming cost V 1 base and J 3 bases, with 8 bases left between them. The CDR3 sequence: CSVEGTPTDTQYF. In DNA form, the CDR3 reads TGCAGCGTTGAAGGGACGCCTACAGATACGCAGTATTTT.

The rearrangement links TRBV30 to TRBJ2-3; 11 bases are shared with TRBD1. V shed 3 bases, J shed 2 bases, and the junction held 10 bases outside the gene matches. The CDR3 runs 17 residues. The germline V gene encodes CDR1 GTSNPN and CDR2 SVGIG (reference sequence). The chain's CDR3 is CAWSDGTGGLYTDTQYF. DNA for the CDR3: TGTGCCTGGAGCGACGGGACAGGGGGTTTGTACACAGATACGCAGTATTTT.

This rearrangement joins TRBV6-1 to TRBJ2-1; a possible D gene is TRBD2 (6 bases). The CDR3 runs to 15 residues. The germline CDR1 and CDR2 sequences are MNHNS and SASEGT. Trimming shortened V by 0 bases and J by 0 bases, and 6 bases separated the two germline ends. The DNA for the CDR3 is TGTGCCAGCAGTGAAGCGGGGGGCTCCTACAATGAGCAGTTCTTC. Translation: CASSEAGGSYNEQFF.

The chain uses TRBV30 and TRBJ2-1; D is ambiguous. The CDR3 length is 16 residues. Trimming took 0 bases from V and 1 from J, leaving 13 bases between them. CDR1 and CDR2 (germline): GTSNPN, SVGIG (reference sequence). The CDR3: CAWSVWAAGSYNEQFF. The DNA for the CDR3 is TGTGCCTGGAGTGTATGGGCTGCTGGGTCCTACAATGAGCAGTTCTTC. Looking up the rest from reference TRBV30 and TRBJ2-1 gives the full variable domain: SQTIHQWPATLVQPVGSPLSLECTVEGTSNPNLYWYRQAAGRGLQLLFYSVGIGQISSEVPQNLSASRPQDRQFILSSKKLLLSDSGFYLCAWSVWAAGSYNEQFFGPGTRLTVL.

This clone has only a few counts. The CDR3 coding sequence is TGTGCCAGCAGCTTAGGCGGGAGCAATGAGCAGTTCTTC. Translating it yields CASSLGGSNEQFF. This chain joins TRBV7-6 and TRBJ2-1; 7 positions agree with TRBD2. The CDR3 runs to 13 residues. Trimming cost V 1 base and J 6 bases; bases outside gene matches: 0. Per germline, CDR1 SGHVS and CDR2 FNYEAQ.

The chain employs TRBV6-6 and TRBJ2-5; 8 nucleotides line up with TRBD2. The CDR3 is 15 residues long. The V gene end was trimmed by 5 bases and the J gene end by 5 bases; junction bases not matched to a gene: 10. Germline CDR1 and CDR2: MNHNY and SVGAGI (reference sequence). The CDR3 spells CASSPIGTREETQYF. CDR3 nucleotide sequence: TGTGCCAGCAGTCCCATCGGGACTAGAGAGGAGACCCAGTACTTC.

This clone has just a few counts. The chain uses TRBV29-1 and TRBJ2-3; a weak D match, TRBD1 (5 bases). V was trimmed by 1 base and J by 2 bases, leaving 19 bases between them. From germline, CDR1 is SQVTM and CDR2 ANQGSEA. This CDR3 spans 17 amino acids. CDR3 sequence (DNA): TGCAGCGTTGAAGTTGGCGGTCTGGGCAGGGACACAGATACGCAGTATTTT. It specifies CSVEVGGLGRDTDTQYF.